The next 31 T cell receptor beta chains were all read from a single sample in a study of blood T cell repertoires in COVID-19. The data were produced by immunoSEQ multiplex PCR, yet TCRdb's version contains in-frame clones alone and is incomplete. Here the sample spans fewer than 350,000 clones, about 90% being singletons. The specimen was peripheral blood. These receptors came from a woman in her forties or fifties who had recovered from COVID-19.

V gene TRBV7-9 combines with J gene TRBJ1-2, with 10 bases identical to TRBD1. The CDR3 is 13 amino acids. Germline V gene lookup returns CDR1 SEHNR and CDR2 FQNEAQ (reference sequence). Unmatched junction bases numbered 6, after V lost 4 bases and J lost 10 bases. Here the CDR3 reads CASSWGTGADYTF. The DNA for the CDR3 is TGTGCCAGCAGCTGGGGGACAGGGGCTGACTACACCTTC.

This clone was observed a handful of times. The chain links TRBV11-3 to TRBJ1-2; perhaps TRBD1 as D (6 bases). Trimming took 6 bases from V and 4 from J, leaving 24 bases between them. This CDR3 is built from 17 residues. The germline CDR1 and CDR2 sequences are SGHNT and YENEEA. The chain's CDR3 is CASSLPSYVTGPYGYTF. DNA of the CDR3: TGTGCCAGCAGTCTTCCTTCTTACGTTACAGGGCCCTATGGCTACACCTTC.

This sequence joins TRBV4-3 and TRBJ2-1, with D hard to call. This CDR3 spans 15 amino acids. V was clipped by 0 bases and J by 6 bases, with 12 bases between them. Germline V lookup: CDR1 LGHNA, CDR2 YSLEER. CDR3 sequence: CASSQDVASINEQFF. CDR3 coding DNA: TGCGCCAGCAGCCAAGATGTCGCGTCTATCAATGAGCAGTTCTTC.

This chain joins TRBV4-3 and TRBJ1-6, with 10 bases fitting TRBD1. Germline CDR1 reads LGHNA; CDR2 reads YSLEER. The CDR3 is 14 amino acids. The V segment lost 5 bases and the J segment 8 bases; nucleotides outside the gene matches: 3. This CDR3 is CASSAGQGDSPLHF. DNA of the CDR3: TGCGCCAGCAGCGCTGGACAGGGGGATTCACCCCTCCACTTT.

The rearrangement uses TRBV3-1 (or the pseudogene TRBV3-2) and TRBJ1-2; the D is unclear. This CDR3 is built from 15 residues. Trimming cost V 1 base and J 0 bases, with 9 bases left between them. Germline V gene lookup returns CDR1 LGHDT and CDR2 YNNKEL (reference sequence). For the CDR3, the DNA is TGTGCCAGCAGCCAAGGGCTGGGAGCTAACTATGGCTACACCTTC. This encodes CASSQGLGANYGYTF.

The rearrangement joins TRBV14 to TRBJ2-5; TRBD2 aligns across 7 bases. Trimming cost V 2 bases and J 4 bases; bases outside gene matches: 7. The CDR3 covers 15 residues. Germline V lookup: CDR1 SGHDN, CDR2 FVKESK. CDR3 DNA: TGTGCCAGCAGCCAAACCTGGACTAGGCGAGAGACCCAGTACTTC. This gives the protein CASSQTWTRRETQYF.

The V gene is TRBV6-2 or TRBV6-3, the J gene TRBJ1-6; D not certain. Trimming shortened V by 0 bases and J by 9 bases, and 18 bases separated the two germline ends. In germline, CDR1 is MNHEY, CDR2 SVGEGT. The CDR3 totals 17 residues. The CDR3 coding sequence is TGTGCCAGCAGTTACTCGATCAAGGCAGGCTGGATTTCACCCCTCCACTTT. It codes for CASSYSIKAGWISPLHF.

This chain links TRBV7-6 with TRBJ2-1; 11 bases fit TRBD2. This CDR3 has 18 residues. The V gene end was trimmed by 5 bases and the J gene end by 5 bases; junction bases not matched to a gene: 14. The germline CDR1 and CDR2 sequences are SGHVS and FNYEAQ. CDR3 nucleotide sequence: TGTGCCAGCAGCCGAACGAGACTAGCGGGACCTTTTAACAATGAGCAGTTCTTC. This translates into CASSRTRLAGPFNNEQFF.

This sequence joins TRBV3-1 (or the pseudogene TRBV3-2) and TRBJ2-7, with 8 positions matching TRBD1. V dropped 2 bases and J dropped 6; count of bases not matched to a gene: 6. Germline-derived CDR1 and CDR2 are LGHDT and YNNKEL (reference sequence). The CDR3 has 14 amino acids. The CDR3 loop reads CASSQNLQGVEQYF. The DNA of the CDR3 is TGTGCCAGCAGCCAAAATCTACAGGGGGTCGAGCAGTACTTC.

This clone was seen just once. V and J are TRBV5-4 and TRBJ1-2, with TRBD1 identical over 8 bases. Germline V gene data show CDR1 as SGHNT and CDR2 as YYREEE (reference sequence). The V segment lost 3 bases and the J segment 5 bases; nucleotides outside the gene matches: 9. The CDR3 is 15 amino acids. CDR3 sequence: CASSYRQGARYGYTF. The CDR3 DNA follows: TGTGCCAGCAGCTACCGGCAGGGGGCTCGGTATGGCTACACCTTC.

The chain recombines TRBV19 with TRBJ1-2; the D gene is possibly TRBD1 (5 bases). CDR1 is LNHDA, CDR2 SQIVND, per germline (reference sequence). V dropped 2 bases and J dropped 6 bases, with 13 bases sitting between them. The CDR3 length is 14 residues. The CDR3 DNA reads TGTGCCAGTAGTATATCCCCACAGGCTGATGGCTACACCTTC. As protein: CASSISPQADGYTF.

This sequence joins TRBV4-3 and TRBJ2-7; D is undetermined. Trimming cost V 0 bases and J 4 bases, with 13 bases left between them. CDR1 and CDR2 from the germline V gene are LGHNA and YSLEER. This CDR3 has 15 amino acids. Here the CDR3 DNA reads TGCGCCAGCAGCCAAGATGTAACAGCCACTTACGAGCAGTACTTC. The encoded protein is CASSQDVTATYEQYF.

The rearrangement links TRBV5-1 to TRBJ2-3; 9 bases agree with TRBD2. V shed 1 base, J shed 5 bases, and the junction held 11 bases outside the gene matches. CDR3 length: 17 residues. From germline, CDR1 is SGHRS and CDR2 YFSETQ. CDR3: CASSLNPSGINQDTQYF. In nucleotides, the CDR3 is TGCGCCAGCAGCTTGAATCCTAGCGGGATAAATCAAGATACGCAGTATTTT. Together with reference TRBV5-1 and TRBJ2-3, the CDR3 gives the full variable domain: KAGVTQTPRYLIKTRGQQVTLSCSPISGHRSVSWYQQTPGQGLQFLFEYFSETQRNKGNFPGRFSGRQFSNSRSEMNVSTLELGDSALYLCASSLNPSGINQDTQYFGPGTRLTVL.

This clone was recorded only once. The rearrangement uses TRBV7-2 and TRBJ2-2, with 10 bases matching TRBD1. After removal of 5 bases from V and 7 bases from J, the junction contained 7 bases not matched to a gene. Germline V lookup: CDR1 SGHTA, CDR2 FQGNSA. CDR3 length equals 15 residues. The CDR3 DNA reads TGTGCCAGCAGCCCAAACGGACAGGGGGACGGGGAGCTGTTTTTT. It specifies CASSPNGQGDGELFF.

The CDR3 spells CASSPAGQSHYGYTF. For the CDR3, the DNA is TGTGCCAGCAGTCCCGCGGGACAGTCGCACTATGGCTACACCTTC. The V gene is TRBV28, the J gene TRBJ1-2; the match to TRBD1 covers 7 bases. The CDR3 spans 15 residues. Germline-derived CDR1 and CDR2 are MDHEN and SYDVKM. The V gene end was trimmed by 5 bases and the J gene end by 3 bases; junction bases not matched to a gene: 9.

V usage is TRBV4-2 and J usage is TRBJ2-4; 7 bases map to TRBD2. CDR1 and CDR2 (germline): LGHNA, YNFKEQ. This CDR3 is 15 amino acids long. V gave up 1 base and J gave up 6 bases; unmatched junction bases: 6. Written as DNA, the CDR3 is TGTGCCAGCAGCCAAGTTGGGACGGGGGGAAACATTCAGTACTTC. Amino acids: CASSQVGTGGNIQYF.

The chain has TRBV19 and TRBJ2-7; 8 bases agree with TRBD2. Per germline, CDR1 LNHDA and CDR2 SQIVND (reference sequence). V lost 2 bases and J lost 4; bases outside the gene matches: 4. The CDR3 is 14 amino acids. Here the CDR3 DNA reads TGTGCCAGTAGTATAACGGGAGGGGGTTACGAGCAGTACTTC. Translated: CASSITGGGYEQYF.

CDR3 nucleotides: TGTGCCAGCAGCCCGAGACAGAGTACCTACAATGAGCAGTTCTTC. Encoded protein: CASSPRQSTYNEQFF. This chain joins TRBV3-1 (or the pseudogene TRBV3-2) and TRBJ2-1, with D possibly being TRBD1 (5 bases). The germline V and J ends were trimmed by 4 bases and 2 bases, with 12 bases remaining between them. The germline gives CDR1 LGHDT, CDR2 YNNKEL (reference sequence). The CDR3 covers 15 residues.

The chain uses TRBV19 and TRBJ1-5, with TRBD1 matching over 7 bases. CDR3 length: 14 residues. Trimming at V came to 3 bases and at J to 7 bases, leaving 6 bases not matched to a gene. Germline lookup yields CDR1 LNHDA and CDR2 SQIVND (reference sequence). CDR3 in DNA: TGTGCCAGTAGTATTTGGACAGGAGACCAGCCCCAGCATTTT. The encoded protein is CASSIWTGDQPQHF.

The V and J genes are TRBV29-1 and TRBJ2-2, with a weak D call TRBD1 (5 bases). V lost 6 bases and J 5 bases, leaving 13 bases between the germline ends. Germline values: CDR1 SQVTM, CDR2 ANQGSEA. The CDR3 runs to 13 residues. The CDR3 DNA is TGCAGCGTCAAAGGTCAGGGAACCGGGGAGCTGTTTTTT. It is translated as CSVKGQGTGELFF.

This rearrangement joins TRBV4-3 to TRBJ2-5, with TRBD2 matching 11 bases. Germline V gives CDR1 LGHNA, CDR2 YSLEER. J lost 2 bases, V lost 2 bases, and 7 bases had no gene match. CDR3 length: 17 amino acids. The DNA of the CDR3 is TGCGCCAGCAGCCAAAGTTCGGGACTAGCGGATCAAGAGACCCAGTACTTC. Its translation: CASSQSSGLADQETQYF.

The chain joins TRBV27 to TRBJ2-6; maybe TRBD2 (5 bases). Germline V gene data show CDR1 as MNHEY and CDR2 as SMNVEV (reference sequence). The V end was cut by 6 bases, the J end by 0 bases, with 15 bases between. This CDR3 is 17 amino acids long. This chain's CDR3 is CASRKREGNSGANVLTF. The CDR3 DNA reads as TGTGCCAGCAGGAAACGTGAGGGAAACTCTGGGGCCAACGTCCTGACTTTC.

The rearrangement links TRBV19 to TRBJ1-3; D remains unclear. With 3 bases removed from V and 3 bases from J, the gap between germline ends came to 6 bases. The CDR3 has 13 residues. From germline, CDR1 is LNHDA and CDR2 SQIVND (reference sequence). The CDR3 spells CASSIRRGNTIYF. The CDR3, as DNA: TGTGCCAGTAGTATCCGTCGTGGAAACACCATATATTTT.

The chain links TRBV19 to TRBJ1-5; D is unresolved. This CDR3 has 12 residues. Germline V CDR1 and CDR2: LNHDA, SQIVND (reference sequence). V gave up 5 bases and J gave up 1 base, with 3 bases separating them. The CDR3 loop is CASSGSNQPQHF. CDR3 bases: TGTGCCAGTAGTGGCAGCAATCAGCCCCAGCATTTT.

With regard to this clone: The sample has other DNA sequences that encode this CDR3 too. The chain couples TRBV4-1 to TRBJ2-7; D may be TRBD2 (5 bases). This CDR3 contains 13 residues. Germline-derived CDR1 and CDR2 are MGHRA and YSYEKL. The V and J ends lost 3 bases and 0 bases respectively, with 6 bases between them. CDR3 in DNA: TGCGCCAGCAGCCAGGGGAGCTCCTACGAGCAGTACTTC. It translates to CASSQGSSYEQYF.

This chain connects TRBV5-1 to TRBJ1-5; 7 bases agree with TRBD1. Per the germline V gene, CDR1 is SGHRS and CDR2 is YFSETQ. V lost 2 bases, J lost 3 bases, and 8 bases stayed unmatched. This CDR3 is 16 amino acids long. As DNA, the CDR3 is TGCGCCAGCAGCTTAATACCGGGACAGACCAATCAGCCCCAGCATTTT. It codes for CASSLIPGQTNQPQHF. Supplemented by reference TRBV5-1 and TRBJ1-5, the full variable domain reads KAGVTQTPRYLIKTRGQQVTLSCSPISGHRSVSWYQQTPGQGLQFLFEYFSETQRNKGNFPGRFSGRQFSNSRSEMNVSTLELGDSALYLCASSLIPGQTNQPQHFGDGTRLSIL.

V gene TRBV6-5 combines with J gene TRBJ2-3; 11 nucleotides line up with TRBD2. Per germline, CDR1 MNHEY and CDR2 SVGAGI. The CDR3 is 12 residues long. V lost 6 bases and J lost 10; bases outside the gene matches: 3. The CDR3 loop is CASSYSGGAQYF. The CDR3 bases are TGTGCCAGCAGCTATAGCGGGGGGGCGCAGTATTTT.

The chain links TRBV30 to TRBJ2-3; 10 bases match TRBD2. CDR3 length: 15 residues. Germline-derived CDR1 and CDR2 are GTSNPN and SVGIG (reference sequence). Unmatched junction bases numbered 2, after V lost 1 base and J lost 1 base. The CDR3 protein is CAWSASGGRTDTQYF. For the CDR3, the DNA is TGTGCCTGGAGTGCTAGCGGGGGACGCACAGATACGCAGTATTTT.

The chain couples TRBV6-2 or TRBV6-3 to TRBJ1-5, with a possible D match to TRBD1 (5 bases). V was pared by 6 bases and J by 1 base, with 10 bases between. This CDR3 is 14 amino acids long. Per the germline V gene, CDR1 is MNHEY and CDR2 is SVGEGT. For the CDR3, the DNA is TGTGCCAGCAGCTTCCGACAGAGCAATCAGCCCCAGCATTTT. It is translated as CASSFRQSNQPQHF.

The J gene is TRBJ2-7, the V gene TRBV10-1; TRBD1 matches at 8 bases. With 3 bases clipped from V and 2 bases from J, the junction kept 3 bases outside the gene matches. Looked up from germline, CDR1 is WNHNN and CDR2 is SYGVQD (reference sequence). The CDR3 consists of 14 residues. CDR3 nucleotides: TGCGCCAGCAGTGAAACAGGGGGGCCCTACGAGCAGTACTTC. Protein sequence: CASSETGGPYEQYF.

V gene TRBV5-1 combines with J gene TRBJ2-3; 7 nucleotides match TRBD2. V lost 2 bases, J lost 0 bases, and 3 bases stayed unmatched. The CDR3 consists of 15 residues. Germline V gene data show CDR1 as SGHRS and CDR2 as YFSETQ. CDR3 amino acids: CASSLLAPSTDTQYF. The CDR3 DNA reads TGCGCCAGCAGCTTACTAGCGCCTAGCACAGATACGCAGTATTTT.